The entry that follows covers one T cell receptor beta chain sequence. The data originate from a study of OX40 agonist ivuxolimab in advanced cancers. Germline CDR1 PRHDT, CDR2 FYEKMQ (reference sequence). The V and J ends lost 5 bases and 5 bases, in that order; junction bases with no gene match: 8. This CDR3 comprises 14 residues. Some clones are missing from TCRdb's copy, which holds only in-frame ones; the method was immunoSEQ multiplex PCR. The top ten clones hold approximately 15% of a sample with approximately 50,000 clones, approximately 84% of them seen once. The sample was CD4+ or CD8+ T cells sorted from blood, taken in a trial of the OX40 agonist ivuxolimab. This chain joins TRBV13 and TRBJ2-5, with 7 bases fitting TRBD2. The sequence was obtained from an adult with an advanced solid tumor such as melanoma, head and neck, liver or kidney cancer. CDR3 DNA: TGTGCCAGCAGCCGGACGGGGGGACGGGAGACCCAGTACTTC. Translation: CASSRTGGRETQYF.